The next 26 T cell receptor beta chains were all read from a single sample in a study of T cells in Graves' hyperthyroidism and ophthalmopathy. TCR beta CDR3 regions were amplified from RNA. With the HTBI primer set, the TCR CDR3 went through a first round of RT-PCR. Each CDR3 protein gets one entry after TCRdb re-called the multiplex PCR reads with MiXCR. Of about 360,000 distinct CDR3 sequences listed, approximately 13% are singletons. The sample comprised blood. The receptors originated from a woman in her late teens or twenties with Graves' hyperthyroidism.

This rearrangement joins TRBV10-3 to TRBJ1-2, with a weak D call TRBD1 (5 bases). CDR3 length: 14 amino acids. Trimming cost V 8 bases and J 2 bases, with 15 bases left between them. CDR1 and CDR2 (germline): ENHRY, SYGVKD. The CDR3 sequence is CAISGRDSNYGYTF. The CDR3 nucleotides read TGTGCCATCTCAGGGAGGGATTCCAACTATGGCTACACCTTC.

In its sample, this clonotype was seen many times. The chain is built from TRBV24-1 and TRBJ2-1; the match to TRBD2 covers 9 bases. V lost 3 bases to trimming and J lost 8 bases; unmatched junction nucleotides: 19. The CDR3 runs to 19 residues. Germline V gives CDR1 KGHDR, CDR2 SFDVKD. The CDR3 bases are TGTGCCACCAGTGATCCGGGTAGCGGGAGTTATGGTTGGATCGATGAGCAGTTCTTC. This encodes CATSDPGSGSYGWIDEQFF.

This clonotype was recorded many times. The chain is built from TRBV27 and TRBJ2-6; D is ambiguous. This CDR3 has 15 residues. The germline CDR1 and CDR2 sequences are MNHEY and SMNVEV (reference sequence). V gave up 0 bases and J gave up 4 bases, with 7 bases separating them. CDR3 sequence: CASSLSMGGANVLTF. The CDR3 nucleotides read TGTGCCAGCAGTTTATCAATGGGGGGGGCCAACGTCCTGACTTTC.

The rearrangement joins TRBV6-1 to TRBJ2-2, with D tentatively TRBD2 (7 bases). CDR1 and CDR2 from the germline V gene are MNHNS and SASEGT. The CDR3 loop spans 16 amino acids. Trimming left V 2 bases short and J 0 bases short, with 10 bases between. Here the CDR3 DNA reads TGTGCCAGCAGTGAAACGGGGGGCGCGAACACCGGGGAGCTGTTTTTT. Protein sequence: CASSETGGANTGELFF.

Ten or more counts support this clonotype. The chain is built from TRBV3-1 and TRBJ2-7; weak D call: TRBD1 (6 bases). This CDR3 is 16 amino acids long. Germline V gives CDR1 LGHDT, CDR2 YNNKEL (reference sequence). V lost 4 bases and J 2 bases, leaving 18 bases between the germline ends. The CDR3 reads CASSPLTGRGTYEQYF. The CDR3 bases are TGTGCCAGCAGCCCACTAACAGGCAGGGGAACCTACGAGCAGTACTTC.

This clonotype was detected only a few times. The chain links TRBV20-1 to TRBJ1-5, with D maybe TRBD1 (6 bases). Germline CDR1 and CDR2: DFQATT and SNEGSKA (reference sequence). V was clipped by 4 bases and J by 3 bases, with 13 bases between them. The CDR3 runs to 14 residues. CDR3 sequence: CSATRDTVNQPQHF. The CDR3 DNA reads as TGCAGTGCTACGAGGGACACCGTCAATCAGCCCCAGCATTTT.

This clonotype was counted ten times or more. The chain joins TRBV18 to TRBJ2-3; D is perhaps TRBD1 or TRBD2 (5 bases each). Germline-derived CDR1 and CDR2 are KGHSH and LQKENI. This CDR3 region has 14 residues. Trimming took 2 bases from V and 3 from J, leaving 9 bases between them. The chain's CDR3 is CASSPWGSTDTQYF. The CDR3 coding sequence is TGTGCCAGCTCACCATGGGGGAGTACAGATACGCAGTATTTT.

V is TRBV5-1 and J is TRBJ1-4; unclear D gene. V was trimmed by 5 bases and J by 0 bases, leaving 8 bases between them. The germline gives CDR1 SGHRS, CDR2 YFSETQ. This CDR3 comprises 14 residues. This chain's CDR3 is CASRPGATNEKLFF. The CDR3, as DNA: TGCGCCAGCAGACCGGGCGCAACTAATGAAAAACTGTTTTTT.

This clonotype was detected ten times or more. The gene calls are TRBV20-1 and TRBJ2-1; 10 nucleotides match TRBD2. This CDR3 has 14 residues. The ends lost 4 bases at V and 4 bases at J; junction bases unmatched: 4. CDR1 and CDR2 from the germline V gene are DFQATT and SNEGSKA (reference sequence). CDR3 nucleotide sequence: TGCAGTGCTACTGGGACTAGCGATTACAATGAGCAGTTCTTC. The encoded protein is CSATGTSDYNEQFF.

As for this clonotype: A much larger clone lies a single base off, so this may be a read error. This chain uses TRBV7-9 with TRBJ2-1; the D gene could be TRBD1 or TRBD2 (7 bases each). The CDR3 is made up of 20 amino acids. Germline V gives CDR1 SEHNR, CDR2 FQNEAQ (reference sequence). V lost 5 bases and J lost 3, with 29 bases in between. The CDR3 DNA is TGTGCCAGCAGCGAGCAGGGGGAGACTAGCCGGTTCGGGGTCTACAATGAGCAGTTCTTC. Translating it yields CASSEQGETSRFGVYNEQFF.

This clonotype has at least ten counts. This chain joins TRBV20-1 and TRBJ2-3, with 7 bases that match TRBD1. Germline V gene lookup returns CDR1 DFQATT and CDR2 SNEGSKA (reference sequence). The trim removed 2 bases at V and 7 bases at J, leaving 3 bases unmatched. This CDR3 has 12 amino acids. The CDR3 DNA reads TGCAGTGCTAGAACAGGGGCGAATACGCAGTATTTT. Translation: CSARTGANTQYF.

Many counts were recorded for this clonotype. The V call is TRBV11-2, the J call TRBJ1-6, with 7 bases fitting TRBD1. Germline loops: CDR1 SGHAT, CDR2 FQNNGV. The CDR3 is 14 residues long. J gave up 7 bases and V 5 bases, and 5 bases lay outside the gene matches. The CDR3 sequence: CASSLGQHNSPLHF. The CDR3 DNA reads TGTGCCAGCAGCCTGGGACAGCACAATTCACCCCTCCACTTT.

This clonotype was counted ten times or more. The V call is TRBV20-1, the J call TRBJ2-3, with 10 bases matching TRBD2. The CDR3 has 20 residues. With 3 bases clipped from V and 3 bases from J, the junction kept 21 bases outside the gene matches. Germline CDR1 DFQATT, CDR2 SNEGSKA (reference sequence). The CDR3 DNA is TGCAGTGCTAGTCGCAATAGCGGGAGGATGACCTCTTCGCCGACAGATACGCAGTATTTT. The encoded protein is CSASRNSGRMTSSPTDTQYF.

The chain is built from TRBV4-1 and TRBJ1-2; possible D gene TRBD1, 6 bases. The CDR3 is 15 residues long. Trimming removed 4 bases from V and 8 bases from J, with 20 bases in between. Germline V gene lookup returns CDR1 MGHRA and CDR2 YSYEKL. The chain's CDR3 is CASSPLGQSTDGYTF. The DNA of the CDR3 is TGCGCCAGCAGCCCCTTAGGACAGTCTACTGACGGCTACACCTTC.

This clonotype was seen ten or more times. The rearrangement joins TRBV28 to TRBJ2-7, with no clear D. Trimming took 3 bases from V and 2 from J, leaving 8 bases between them. Germline V gene data show CDR1 as MDHEN and CDR2 as SYDVKM. The CDR3 runs 13 residues. CDR3 loop: CASSFTITYEQYF. The DNA of the CDR3 is TGTGCCAGCAGTTTTACAATAACCTACGAGCAGTACTTC.

A word on this clonotype: A much larger clone differs by one base, so this may be a read error. V gene TRBV7-8 combines with J gene TRBJ2-1; tentatively, D is TRBD2 (6 bases). Looked up from germline, CDR1 is SGHVS and CDR2 is FQNEAQ. The CDR3 totals 14 residues. CDR3 DNA: TGTGCCAGCAGCTTATCGGAGGGGAACAATGAGCAGCTCTTC. This codes for CASSLSEGNNEQLF.

In its sample, this clonotype was seen a few times. V is TRBV20-1 and J is TRBJ2-3, with TRBD2 matching over 8 bases. Germline values: CDR1 DFQATT, CDR2 SNEGSKA (reference sequence). Trimming removed 5 bases from V and 2 bases from J; junction bases left unmatched: 15. The CDR3 runs 17 residues. For the CDR3, the DNA is TGCAGTGCTGTTATGTCGTCGGGGACTAGAAACACAGATACGCAGTATTTT. Translation: CSAVMSSGTRNTDTQYF.

Many counts were recorded for this clonotype. The chain recombines TRBV18 with TRBJ2-7, with D perhaps TRBD2 (6 bases). This CDR3 comprises 14 residues. Looked up from germline, CDR1 is KGHSH and CDR2 is LQKENI. V lost 6 bases and J lost 3, with 15 bases in between. The CDR3 DNA reads TGTGCCAGCTCCCCCGGGACTGCCTACTACGAGCAGTACTTC. Amino acids: CASSPGTAYYEQYF.

V and J are TRBV19 and TRBJ1-2; D remains ambiguous. In germline, CDR1 is LNHDA, CDR2 SQIVND (reference sequence). This CDR3 has 15 amino acids. V gave up 3 bases and J gave up 2 bases, with 13 bases separating them. The DNA for the CDR3 is TGTGCCAGTAGTATCATGGCAGGCCGCAACTATGGCTACACCTTC. This codes for CASSIMAGRNYGYTF.

The table lists this clonotype with many counts. The gene calls are TRBV18 and TRBJ2-5; D not certain. V lost 1 base and J 2 bases, leaving 14 bases between the germline ends. Germline V gene sequence: CDR1 KGHSH, CDR2 LQKENI. The CDR3 length is 16 residues. The DNA of the CDR3 is TGTGCCAGCTCACCACGCCCACTTGCAGAACAAGAGACCCAGTACTTC. The encoded protein is CASSPRPLAEQETQYF.

In its sample, this clonotype was seen many times. This chain joins TRBV29-1 and TRBJ1-2, with 7 bases that match TRBD1. This CDR3 spans 12 amino acids. Germline V CDR1 and CDR2: SQVTM, ANQGSEA. V shed 5 bases, J shed 5 bases, and the junction held 5 bases outside the gene matches. For the CDR3, the DNA is TGCAGCGTTACCCTACAGGGGTATGGCTACACCTTC. Translation gives CSVTLQGYGYTF.

V and J are TRBV20-1 and TRBJ1-2, with D perhaps TRBD1 (5 bases). In germline, CDR1 is DFQATT, CDR2 SNEGSKA (reference sequence). The CDR3 length is 15 residues. Trimming took off 6 bases at V and 5 bases at J, with 22 bases between the two ends. CDR3 nucleotide sequence: TGCAGTGCCAGCCGGGACGAATCCGTAGGGTATGGCTACACCTTC. It encodes CSASRDESVGYGYTF.

This clonotype was observed at least ten times. V and J are TRBV28 and TRBJ2-5, with D perhaps being TRBD1 or TRBD2 (6 bases each). Germline CDR1 reads MDHEN; CDR2 reads SYDVKM. V was pared by 10 bases and J by 5 bases, with 14 bases between. The CDR3 totals 12 residues. DNA of the CDR3: TGTGCCACCGGGGGCCTCGCGGAGACCCAGTACTTC. Translating it yields CATGGLAETQYF.

The chain recombines TRBV27 with TRBJ2-2, with D perhaps given as TRBD1 or TRBD2 (5 bases each). This CDR3 contains 16 residues. Germline-derived CDR1 and CDR2 are MNHEY and SMNVEV (reference sequence). V was pared by 5 bases and J by 0 bases, with 13 bases between. The CDR3 nucleotides are TGTGCCAGCAGTAGGCCGTGGGGGACGAACACCGGGGAGCTGTTTTTT. Protein product: CASSRPWGTNTGELFF.

The genes are TRBV6-5 and TRBJ1-2, with 12 nucleotides matching TRBD1. There are 17 residues in the CDR3. V was clipped by 0 bases and J by 7 bases; unmatched bases: 9. Looked up from germline, CDR1 is MNHEY and CDR2 is SVGAGI. In DNA, the CDR3 is TGTGCCAGCAGTTACTCGTCTGGGACAGGGGGCGCGGGTGGCTACACCTTC. Translated: CASSYSSGTGGAGGYTF.

This clonotype was seen many times. The V gene is TRBV3-1, the J gene TRBJ1-1; D may be TRBD1 (5 bases). CDR3 length equals 13 residues. The germline V and J ends were trimmed by 4 bases and 1 base, with 7 bases remaining between them. Germline V gives CDR1 LGHDT, CDR2 YNNKEL (reference sequence). Here the CDR3 DNA reads TGTGCCAGCAGCCGGGACGGGAACACTGAAGCTTTCTTT. It specifies CASSRDGNTEAFF.